One and the same sample provided the 7 T cell receptor beta chains below, sequenced in a study of T cells in localized non-small cell lung cancer. Libraries were prepared by immunoSEQ multiplex PCR; TCRdb keeps only in-frame clonotypes and omits some of them. The data contain 7,000 or so clones, around 50% of them singletons. This specimen consisted of lymph node tissue, obtained before any cancer treatment. The receptors come from a female donor over 55 with stage I lung adenocarcinoma.

This rearrangement joins TRBV11-3 to TRBJ1-1; TRBD1 matches at 7 bases. With V trimmed by 6 bases and J by 2 bases, 12 bases remained unmatched. Germline V CDR1 and CDR2: SGHNT, YENEEA. The CDR3 has 16 amino acids. CDR3 residues: CASRSKRTGTNTEAFF. CDR3 DNA: TGTGCCAGCAGATCAAAGAGGACAGGTACAAACACTGAAGCTTTCTTT.

This clone was counted only a few times. The chain couples TRBV6-8 to TRBJ2-5; 9 bases align to TRBD1. The CDR3 totals 15 residues. Germline values: CDR1 MNHGY, CDR2 SAAAGT. The ends lost 4 bases at V and 5 bases at J; junction bases unmatched: 8. The CDR3 region is CASSFGQGLWETQYF. The CDR3, as DNA: TGTGCCAGCAGTTTCGGACAGGGGCTATGGGAGACCCAGTACTTC.

The chain uses TRBV12-5 and TRBJ2-5; D unclear. The germline CDR1 and CDR2 sequences are LGHNT and FRNRAP. V was trimmed by 6 bases and J by 1 base, leaving 12 bases between them. The CDR3 length is 14 residues. The CDR3 region is CASGDPEVQETQYF. In DNA form, the CDR3 reads TGTGCTAGTGGCGATCCCGAGGTCCAAGAGACCCAGTACTTC.

Only a few counts were recorded for this clone. The chain carries TRBV6-7 and TRBJ2-7; D unresolved. TRBV6-7 is classed as an ORF, of uncertain function. CDR3 length: 12 amino acids. V was shortened by 5 bases and J by 5 bases, with 10 bases between the two germline ends. CDR3 nucleotide sequence: TGTGCCAGCAGTGAACGTCGGGACGAGCAGTACTTC. This encodes CASSERRDEQYF.

The gene calls are TRBV1 and TRBJ2-7. TRBV1 is listed as a pseudogene. This CDR3 comprises 14 residues. The CDR3 sequence: CASSQDRTAYEQYF. CDR3 DNA sequence: TGCGCCAGCAGCCAAGACAGGACCGCCTACGAGCAGTACTTC.

This chain links TRBV28 with TRBJ2-3, with a weak D call TRBD2 (5 bases). Trimming pared 4 bases from V and 3 bases from J, leaving 14 bases between. Germline V gives CDR1 MDHEN, CDR2 SYDVKM. CDR3 size: 15 residues. CDR3 sequence reads: CASSSAGRGTDTQYF. The CDR3 nucleotides are TGTGCCAGCAGTTCCGCCGGTAGAGGGACAGATACGCAGTATTTT.

The chain uses TRBV6-8 and TRBJ1-1, with a possible D match to TRBD1 (5 bases). This CDR3 spans 13 amino acids. Germline loops: CDR1 MNHGY, CDR2 SAAAGT. Trimming cost V 3 bases and J 1 base, with 6 bases left between them. The DNA of the CDR3 is TGTGCCAGCAGTTATGGGGGGAACACTGAAGCTTTCTTT. The encoded protein is CASSYGGNTEAFF.